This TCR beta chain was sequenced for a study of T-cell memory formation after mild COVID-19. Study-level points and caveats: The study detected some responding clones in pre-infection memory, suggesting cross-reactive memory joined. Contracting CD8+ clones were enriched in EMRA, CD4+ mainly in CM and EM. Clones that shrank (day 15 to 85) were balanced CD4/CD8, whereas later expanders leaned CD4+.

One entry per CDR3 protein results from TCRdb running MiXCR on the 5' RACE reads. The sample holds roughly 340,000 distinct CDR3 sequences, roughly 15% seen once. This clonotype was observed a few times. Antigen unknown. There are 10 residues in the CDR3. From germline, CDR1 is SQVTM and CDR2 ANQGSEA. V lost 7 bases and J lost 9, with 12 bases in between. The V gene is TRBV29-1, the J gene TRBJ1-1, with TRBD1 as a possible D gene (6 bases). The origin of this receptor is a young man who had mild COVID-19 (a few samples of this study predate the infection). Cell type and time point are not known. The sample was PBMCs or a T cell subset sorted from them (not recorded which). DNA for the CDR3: TGCAGCGCCAGGACAGAGAAAGCTTTCTTT. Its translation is CSARTEKAFF.